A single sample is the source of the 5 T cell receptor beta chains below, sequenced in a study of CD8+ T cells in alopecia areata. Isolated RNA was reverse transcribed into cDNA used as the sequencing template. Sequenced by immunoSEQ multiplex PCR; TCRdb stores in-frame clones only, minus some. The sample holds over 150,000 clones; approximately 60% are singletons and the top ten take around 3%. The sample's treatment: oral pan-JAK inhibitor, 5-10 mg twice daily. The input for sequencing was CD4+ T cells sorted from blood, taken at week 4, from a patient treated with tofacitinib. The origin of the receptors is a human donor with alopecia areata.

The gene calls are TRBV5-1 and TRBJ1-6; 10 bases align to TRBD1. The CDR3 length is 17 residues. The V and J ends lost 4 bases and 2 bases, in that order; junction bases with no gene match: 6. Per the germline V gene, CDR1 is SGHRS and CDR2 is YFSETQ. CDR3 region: CASSAGDRGTYNSPLHF. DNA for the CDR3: TGCGCCAGCAGCGCTGGGGACAGGGGCACCTATAATTCACCCCTCCACTTT.

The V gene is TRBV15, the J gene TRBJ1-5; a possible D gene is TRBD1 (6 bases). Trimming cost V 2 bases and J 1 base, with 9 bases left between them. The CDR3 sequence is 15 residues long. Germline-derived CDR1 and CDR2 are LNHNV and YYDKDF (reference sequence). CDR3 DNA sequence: TGTGCCACCAGCAGATCCGGACAGAGCAATCAGCCCCAGCATTTT. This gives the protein CATSRSGQSNQPQHF.

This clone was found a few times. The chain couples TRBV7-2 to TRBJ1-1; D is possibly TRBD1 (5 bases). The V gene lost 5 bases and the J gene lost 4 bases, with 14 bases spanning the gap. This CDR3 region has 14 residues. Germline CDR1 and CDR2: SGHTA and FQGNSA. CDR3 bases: TGTGCCAGCAGCCACGCGGGGGGAGGCACTGAAGCTTTCTTT. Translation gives CASSHAGGGTEAFF. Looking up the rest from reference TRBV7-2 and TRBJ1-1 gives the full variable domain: GAGVSQSPSNKVTEKGKDVELRCDPISGHTALYWYRQSLGQGLEFLIYFQGNSAPDKSGLPSDRFSAERTGGSVSTLTIQRTQQEDSAVYLCASSHAGGGTEAFFGQGTRLTVV.

CDR3 coding DNA: TGTGCCTGGAGTGTAAACAGGGATGGAAATCAGCCCCAGCATTTT. It yields the protein CAWSVNRDGNQPQHF. This chain connects TRBV30 to TRBJ1-5; D might be TRBD1 (6 bases). CDR1 is GTSNPN and CDR2 is SVGIG in the germline V gene (reference sequence). This CDR3 has 15 residues. The V gene lost 0 bases and the J gene lost 4 bases, with 13 bases spanning the gap.

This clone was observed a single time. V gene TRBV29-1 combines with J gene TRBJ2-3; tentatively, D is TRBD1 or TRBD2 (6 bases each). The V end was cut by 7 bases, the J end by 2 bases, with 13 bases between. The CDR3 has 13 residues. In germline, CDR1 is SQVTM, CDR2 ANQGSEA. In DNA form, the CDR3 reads TGCAGCGGAGGACCGGGGGCCACAGATACGCAGTATTTT. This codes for CSGGPGATDTQYF.